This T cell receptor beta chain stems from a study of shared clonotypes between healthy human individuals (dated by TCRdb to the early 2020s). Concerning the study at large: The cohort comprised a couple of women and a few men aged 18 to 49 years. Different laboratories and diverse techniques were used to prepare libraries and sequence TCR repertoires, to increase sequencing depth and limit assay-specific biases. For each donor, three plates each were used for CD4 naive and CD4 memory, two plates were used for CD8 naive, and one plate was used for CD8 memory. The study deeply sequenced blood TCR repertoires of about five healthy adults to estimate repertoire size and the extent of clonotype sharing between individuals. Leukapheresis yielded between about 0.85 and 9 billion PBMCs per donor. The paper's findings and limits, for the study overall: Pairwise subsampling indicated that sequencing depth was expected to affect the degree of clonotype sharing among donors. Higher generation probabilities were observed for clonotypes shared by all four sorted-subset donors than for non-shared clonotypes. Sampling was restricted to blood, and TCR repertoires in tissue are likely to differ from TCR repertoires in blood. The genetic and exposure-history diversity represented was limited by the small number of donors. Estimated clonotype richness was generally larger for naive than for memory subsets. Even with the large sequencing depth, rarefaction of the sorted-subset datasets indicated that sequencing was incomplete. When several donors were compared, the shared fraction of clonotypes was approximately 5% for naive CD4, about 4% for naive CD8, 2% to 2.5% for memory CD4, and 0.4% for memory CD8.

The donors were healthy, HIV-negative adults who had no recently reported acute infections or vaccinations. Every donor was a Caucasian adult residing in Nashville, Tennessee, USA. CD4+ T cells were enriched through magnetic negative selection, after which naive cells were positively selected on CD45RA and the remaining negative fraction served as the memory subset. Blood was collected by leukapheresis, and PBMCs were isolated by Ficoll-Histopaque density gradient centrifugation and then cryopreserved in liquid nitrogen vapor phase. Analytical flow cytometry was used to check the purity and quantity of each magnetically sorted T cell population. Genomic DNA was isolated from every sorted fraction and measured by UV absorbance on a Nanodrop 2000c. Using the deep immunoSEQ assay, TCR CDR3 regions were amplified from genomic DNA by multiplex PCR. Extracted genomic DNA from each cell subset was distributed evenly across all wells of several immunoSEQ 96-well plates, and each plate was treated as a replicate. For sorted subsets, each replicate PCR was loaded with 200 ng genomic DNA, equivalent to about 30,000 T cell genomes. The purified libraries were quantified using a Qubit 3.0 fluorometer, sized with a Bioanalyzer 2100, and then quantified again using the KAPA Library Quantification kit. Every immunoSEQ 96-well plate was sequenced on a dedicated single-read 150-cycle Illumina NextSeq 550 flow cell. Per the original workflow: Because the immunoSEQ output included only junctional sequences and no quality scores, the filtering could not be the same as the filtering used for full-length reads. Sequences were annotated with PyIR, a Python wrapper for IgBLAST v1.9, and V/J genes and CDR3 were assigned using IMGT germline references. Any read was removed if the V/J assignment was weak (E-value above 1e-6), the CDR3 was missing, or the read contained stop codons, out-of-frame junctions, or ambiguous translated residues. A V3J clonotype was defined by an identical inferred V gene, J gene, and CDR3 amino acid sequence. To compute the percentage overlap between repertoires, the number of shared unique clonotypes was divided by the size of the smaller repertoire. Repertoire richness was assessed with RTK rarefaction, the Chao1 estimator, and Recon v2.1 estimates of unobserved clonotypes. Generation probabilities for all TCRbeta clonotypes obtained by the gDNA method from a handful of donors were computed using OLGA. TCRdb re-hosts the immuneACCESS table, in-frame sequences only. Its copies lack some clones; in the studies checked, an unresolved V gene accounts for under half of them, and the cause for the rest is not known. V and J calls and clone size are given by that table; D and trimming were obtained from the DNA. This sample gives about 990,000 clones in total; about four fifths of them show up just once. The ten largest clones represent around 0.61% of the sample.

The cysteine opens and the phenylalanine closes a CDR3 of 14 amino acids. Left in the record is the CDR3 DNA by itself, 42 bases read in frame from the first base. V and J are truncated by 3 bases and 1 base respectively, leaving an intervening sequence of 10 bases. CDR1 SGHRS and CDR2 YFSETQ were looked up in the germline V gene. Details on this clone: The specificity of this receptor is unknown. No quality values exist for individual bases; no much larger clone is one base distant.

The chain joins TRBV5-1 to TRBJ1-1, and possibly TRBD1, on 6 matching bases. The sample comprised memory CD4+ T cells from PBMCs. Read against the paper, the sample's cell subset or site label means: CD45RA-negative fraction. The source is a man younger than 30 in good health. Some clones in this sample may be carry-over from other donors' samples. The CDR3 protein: CASSSGTRNTEAFF. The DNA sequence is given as TGCGCCAGCAGCTCCGGGACAAGGAACACTGAAGCTTTCTTT.